A selection of T cell receptor beta chains follows, all from one sample in a study of blood T cell repertoires in COVID-19. Here immunoSEQ multiplex PCR was the method, and the copy in TCRdb shows in-frame clones only, minus some. The repertoire includes around 16,000 clones, 86% of them detected once, and roughly 52% sits in the top ten. The sequencing sample was made of peripheral blood. The receptor source for this set is a man in his sixties with acute or convalescent COVID-19. Both conserved end residues are part of each CDR3.

CDR3: CASPRTSGSYNEQFF
V: TRBV30
J: TRBJ2-1

CDR3: CAIRKDRGATEAFF
V: TRBV10-3
J: TRBJ1-1

CDR3: CASSPDTLSEAFF
V: TRBV7-9
J: TRBJ1-1

CDR3: CASTPPGNTGELFF
V: TRBV6-5
J: TRBJ2-2

CDR3: CASSLDFSTLTEAFF
V: TRBV5-6
J: TRBJ1-1

CDR3: CASTGLAGRSEQFF
V: TRBV6-5
J: TRBJ2-1

CDR3: CASSLAQGSYGYTF
V: TRBV7-2
J: TRBJ1-2

CDR3: CASSGQTVQETQYF
V: TRBV5-1
J: TRBJ2-5

CDR3: CASRQGNGNQPQHF
V: TRBV2
J: TRBJ1-5

CDR3: CASSLRSGQGGSTDTQYF
V: TRBV7-2
J: TRBJ2-3

CDR3: CASTLGLGPYEQYF
V: TRBV6-6
J: TRBJ2-7

CDR3: CASSSTSGGPYEQYF
V: TRBV19
J: TRBJ2-7

CDR3: CASSIGTGGRYTEAFF
V: TRBV19
J: TRBJ1-1

CDR3: CAWSRGRETQPQHF
V: TRBV30
J: TRBJ1-5

CDR3: CASGQGQPGNTIYF
V: TRBV5-1
J: TRBJ1-3

CDR3: CASSPGQDYGYTF
V: TRBV11-2
J: TRBJ1-2

CDR3: CASSPRDRLNEKLFF
V: TRBV4-3
J: TRBJ1-4

CDR3: CASSYAVQQPQHF
V: TRBV6-5
J: TRBJ1-5

CDR3: CASSLGDYPWETQYF
V: TRBV7-2
J: TRBJ2-5

CDR3: CASSPPTWASGTGGSYNEQFF
V: TRBV18
J: TRBJ2-1

CDR3: CASSLPIGADTQYF
V: TRBV6-5
J: TRBJ2-3

CDR3: CASSGVTYEQYF
V: TRBV2
J: TRBJ2-7

CDR3: CASSYATGAQYF
V: TRBV6-2/TRBV6-3
J: TRBJ2-7

CDR3: CAWSPSNDYGYTF
V: TRBV30
J: TRBJ1-2

CDR3: CASSEGLTGGTETQYF
V: TRBV6-1
J: TRBJ2-5

CDR3: CASSQDPTGPNSPLHF
V: TRBV4-1
J: TRBJ1-6

CDR3: CAWSVLEGNQPQHF
V: TRBV30
J: TRBJ1-5

CDR3: CASSPGTGGATDTQYF
V: TRBV5-1
J: TRBJ2-3

CDR3: CASSQTPLGHEQFF
V: TRBV5-4
J: TRBJ2-1

CDR3: CASSIAFGVTEAFF
V: TRBV19
J: TRBJ1-1

CDR3: CASSSLGLSPEQYF
V: TRBV28
J: TRBJ2-7